This TCR beta chain was obtained from a study of T cells after somatic rescue of genetic block. TCRdb's table, derived via immunoSEQ multiplex PCR, lists solely in-frame clones and lacks some. The profile shows tens of thousands of clones, 92% of them singletons. Germline CDR1 reads SGHDN; CDR2 reads FVKESK. The V and J ends lost 0 bases and 1 base respectively, with 4 bases between them. The CDR3 has 14 amino acids. The gene calls are TRBV14 and TRBJ1-3; D is unresolved. Sample: peripheral blood mononuclear cells (PBMCs). The receptor was derived from a middle-aged man. CDR3: CASSQERSGNTIYF. The CDR3 DNA follows: TGTGCCAGCAGCCAAGAACGGTCTGGAAACACCATATATTTT.